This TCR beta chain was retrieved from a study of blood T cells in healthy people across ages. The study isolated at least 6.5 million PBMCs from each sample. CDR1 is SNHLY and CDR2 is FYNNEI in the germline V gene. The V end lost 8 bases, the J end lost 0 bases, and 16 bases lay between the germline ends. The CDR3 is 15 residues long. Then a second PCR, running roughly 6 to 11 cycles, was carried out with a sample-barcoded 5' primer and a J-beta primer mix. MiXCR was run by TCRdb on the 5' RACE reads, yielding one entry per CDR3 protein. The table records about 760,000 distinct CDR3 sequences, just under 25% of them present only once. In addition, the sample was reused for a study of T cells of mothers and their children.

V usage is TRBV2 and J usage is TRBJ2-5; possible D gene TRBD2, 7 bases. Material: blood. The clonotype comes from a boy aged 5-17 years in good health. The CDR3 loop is CASSPAGANQETQYF. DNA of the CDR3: TGTGCCAGCTCTCCTGCGGGGGCGAACCAAGAGACCCAGTACTTC. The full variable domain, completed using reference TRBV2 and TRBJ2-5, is EPEVTQTPSHQVTQMGQEVILRCVPISNHLYFYWYRQILGQKVEFLVSFYNNEISEKSEIFDDQFSVERPDGSNFTLKIRSTKLEDSAMYFCASSPAGANQETQYFGPGTRLLVL.